The 19 T cell receptor beta chains presented below share a single source sample, sequenced in a study of blood T cell repertoires in COVID-19. TCRdb keeps only in-frame clones here, not all; method: immunoSEQ multiplex PCR. Of roughly 90,000 clones in the sample, about 87% were seen once. Sequencing was carried out using peripheral blood. All receptors come from a human donor in a cohort sampled during active COVID-19.

CDR3 nucleotides: TGTGCCAGCAGTTCGAGCTACAGGGATGAAGCTTTCTTT. Amino acid sequence: CASSSSYRDEAFF. This chain joins TRBV28 and TRBJ1-1; D may be TRBD1 (6 bases). The CDR3 has 13 amino acids. V was pared by 4 bases and J by 7 bases, with 13 bases between. Germline CDR1 reads MDHEN; CDR2 reads SYDVKM.

V usage is TRBV28 and J usage is TRBJ1-6, with 12 bases that match TRBD1. V shed 4 bases, J shed 9 bases, and the junction held 7 bases outside the gene matches. CDR1 and CDR2 from the germline V gene are MDHEN and SYDVKM. This CDR3 has 16 residues. CDR3 amino acids: CASSSGDRGLGSPLHF. The CDR3 DNA is TGTGCCAGCAGTTCGGGGGACAGGGGGCTAGGTTCACCCCTCCACTTT.

This clone has more than one count but fewer than ten. The chain couples TRBV28 to TRBJ1-6; 9 positions agree with TRBD1. Germline-derived CDR1 and CDR2 are MDHEN and SYDVKM. V dropped 7 bases and J dropped 6; count of bases not matched to a gene: 7. The CDR3 has 15 residues. The CDR3 region has the DNA TGTGCCAGCATTGTCGGGACAGGGATTAATTCACCCCTCCACTTT. It yields the protein CASIVGTGINSPLHF.

V gene TRBV4-1 combines with J gene TRBJ2-5, with D possibly TRBD2 on 6 matching bases. This CDR3 has 16 residues. In germline, CDR1 is MGHRA, CDR2 YSYEKL. The V end lost 5 bases, the J end lost 5 bases, and 21 bases lay between the germline ends. Here the CDR3 reads CASSTLPRGGFETQYF. As DNA, the CDR3 is TGCGCCAGCAGCACACTGCCTAGGGGAGGATTTGAGACCCAGTACTTC.

CDR3 sequence reads: CASSPQGYQPQHF. DNA for the CDR3: TGTGCCAGCAGTCCACAGGGTTATCAGCCCCAGCATTTT. This chain connects TRBV12-3 or TRBV12-4 to TRBJ1-5; D might be TRBD1 (6 bases). This CDR3 contains 13 residues. The V gene lost 5 bases and the J gene lost 5 bases, with 10 bases spanning the gap.

This chain uses TRBV5-1 with TRBJ2-2; 7 bases align to TRBD1. The ends lost 1 base at V and 3 bases at J; junction bases unmatched: 6. The germline CDR1 and CDR2 sequences are SGHRS and YFSETQ. CDR3 length equals 16 residues. As DNA, the CDR3 is TGCGCCAGCAGCTTGATAGGGGGCTTGGACACCGGGGAGCTGTTTTTT. This encodes CASSLIGGLDTGELFF. The full variable domain, in which reference TRBV5-1 and TRBJ2-2 provide the parts outside the CDR3, is KAGVTQTPRYLIKTRGQQVTLSCSPISGHRSVSWYQQTPGQGLQFLFEYFSETQRNKGNFPGRFSGRQFSNSRSEMNVSTLELGDSALYLCASSLIGGLDTGELFFGEGSRLTVL.

The chain carries TRBV7-8 and TRBJ2-1; TRBD2 aligns across 11 bases. The germline V gene has CDR1 SGHVS and CDR2 FQNEAQ. The J segment lost 2 bases and the V segment lost 1 base, leaving 7 bases of the junction unmatched. The CDR3 has 18 amino acids. The CDR3 is CASSLELAGVLAYNEQFF. CDR3 sequence (DNA): TGTGCCAGCAGCTTAGAACTAGCGGGAGTACTGGCCTACAATGAGCAGTTCTTC.

The chain has TRBV4-1 and TRBJ2-1; possible D gene TRBD1, 6 bases. V lost 5 bases and J 6 bases, leaving 14 bases between the germline ends. There are 14 residues in the CDR3. Germline loops: CDR1 MGHRA, CDR2 YSYEKL. CDR3: CASSFAGASNEQFF. In DNA, the CDR3 is TGCGCCAGCAGCTTCGCAGGGGCCAGCAATGAGCAGTTCTTC.

The chain links TRBV6-5 to TRBJ2-3; a possible D gene is TRBD1 (5 bases). Germline CDR1 and CDR2: MNHEY and SVGAGI. V dropped 2 bases and J dropped 6 bases, with 9 bases sitting between them. This CDR3 region has 13 residues. The CDR3 DNA is TGTGCCAGCAGTTACGGGGCTGTGGATACGCAGTATTTT. Amino acid sequence: CASSYGAVDTQYF.

This chain uses TRBV28 with TRBJ2-1, with 10 bases matching TRBD1. Germline trimming cut 4 bases from V and 2 bases from J; bases unmatched to any gene: 2. This CDR3 is 15 amino acids long. CDR1 and CDR2 from the germline V gene are MDHEN and SYDVKM. The CDR3 bases are TGTGCCAGCAGTTCCGGACAGGGGGCCTACAATGAGCAGTTCTTC. It yields the protein CASSSGQGAYNEQFF.

V is TRBV9 and J is TRBJ1-1; D uncertain. This CDR3 is built from 13 residues. Trimming removed 1 base at V and 4 bases at J, with 8 bases between. Germline loops: CDR1 SGDLS, CDR2 YYNGEE. CDR3 sequence (DNA): TGTGCCAGCAGCGTAAGTAGGAGCACTGAAGCTTTCTTT. It specifies CASSVSRSTEAFF.

The chain carries TRBV7-9 and TRBJ2-1; D not certain. This CDR3 is 15 amino acids long. Trimming left V 1 base short and J 6 bases short, with 13 bases between. CDR1 SEHNR and CDR2 FQNEAQ come from the germline V gene (reference sequence). The CDR3 reads CASSLGPQLPNEQFF. Here the CDR3 DNA reads TGTGCCAGCAGCTTAGGGCCCCAACTACCCAATGAGCAGTTCTTC. The full variable domain, in which reference TRBV7-9 and TRBJ2-1 provide the parts outside the CDR3, is DTGVSQNPRHKITKRGQNVTFRCDPISEHNRLYWYRQTLGQGPEFLTYFQNEAQLEKSRLLSDRFSAERPKGSFSTLEIQRTEQGDSAMYLCASSLGPQLPNEQFFGPGTRLTVL.

This clone has a single count. The V and J genes are TRBV11-3 and TRBJ2-7; weak D call: TRBD2 (5 bases). This CDR3 comprises 13 residues. V was pared by 4 bases and J by 6 bases, with 13 bases between. The germline CDR1 and CDR2 sequences are SGHNT and YENEEA. CDR3 in DNA: TGTGCCAGCAGCTCCCGGGGAGTATCCGAGCAGTACTTC. Translation gives CASSSRGVSEQYF.

J is TRBJ2-7 and V is TRBV10-2, with 15 nucleotides matching TRBD2. Looked up from germline, CDR1 is WSHSY and CDR2 is SAAADI. There are 19 residues in the CDR3. Losses at the gene ends were 7 bases for V and 1 base for J; bases not matched to a gene: 14. CDR3 sequence reads: CASTPGTSGRRVVSYEQYF. The CDR3 DNA follows: TGCGCCAGCACCCCCGGGACTAGCGGGAGGAGGGTGGTTTCCTACGAGCAGTACTTC.

The chain carries TRBV4-2 and TRBJ2-1; 7 nucleotides agree with TRBD2. CDR1 is LGHNA and CDR2 is YNFKEQ in the germline V gene. The CDR3 covers 20 residues. V was clipped by 1 base and J by 0 bases; unmatched bases: 15. CDR3 nucleotides: TGTGCCAGCAGCCAAGTTCCCGGGACTAACTTTAAGAGCTCCTACAATGAGCAGTTCTTC. Its protein product is CASSQVPGTNFKSSYNEQFF.

The J gene is TRBJ2-3, the V gene TRBV6-2 or TRBV6-3; D is perhaps TRBD2 (6 bases). The CDR3 runs to 12 residues. Trimming pared 4 bases from V and 5 bases from J, leaving 7 bases between. Germline V gene sequence: CDR1 MNHEY, CDR2 SVGEGT. CDR3 loop: CASSWDLDTQYF. CDR3 bases: TGTGCCAGCAGTTGGGACTTAGATACGCAGTATTTT.

This clone was found a few times. The V gene is TRBV7-8, the J gene TRBJ2-5; the D is unclear. The V end lost 5 bases, the J end lost 2 bases, and 6 bases lay between the germline ends. The CDR3 contains 12 residues. CDR1 and CDR2 from the germline V gene are SGHVS and FQNEAQ. CDR3 sequence: CASSRSQETQYF. The CDR3 DNA follows: TGTGCCAGCAGCCGGAGTCAAGAGACCCAGTACTTC.

V and J are TRBV3-1 (or the pseudogene TRBV3-2) and TRBJ2-3; 9 bases fit TRBD2. Germline V gene data show CDR1 as LGHDT and CDR2 as YNNKEL (reference sequence). Losses at the gene ends were 7 bases for V and 3 bases for J; bases not matched to a gene: 5. The CDR3 is 14 residues long. The CDR3 region has the DNA TGTGCCAGCACGCGGGAGGGTGGGACAGATACGCAGTATTTT. It specifies CASTREGGTDTQYF.

The chain carries TRBV28 and TRBJ2-1; D is unresolved. The CDR3 spans 13 residues. Trimming removed 10 bases at V and 5 bases at J, with 15 bases between. Germline CDR1 is MDHEN and CDR2 is SYDVKM. The CDR3: CATRVGLNNEQFF. As DNA, the CDR3 is TGTGCCACCCGGGTGGGTTTGAACAATGAGCAGTTCTTC.